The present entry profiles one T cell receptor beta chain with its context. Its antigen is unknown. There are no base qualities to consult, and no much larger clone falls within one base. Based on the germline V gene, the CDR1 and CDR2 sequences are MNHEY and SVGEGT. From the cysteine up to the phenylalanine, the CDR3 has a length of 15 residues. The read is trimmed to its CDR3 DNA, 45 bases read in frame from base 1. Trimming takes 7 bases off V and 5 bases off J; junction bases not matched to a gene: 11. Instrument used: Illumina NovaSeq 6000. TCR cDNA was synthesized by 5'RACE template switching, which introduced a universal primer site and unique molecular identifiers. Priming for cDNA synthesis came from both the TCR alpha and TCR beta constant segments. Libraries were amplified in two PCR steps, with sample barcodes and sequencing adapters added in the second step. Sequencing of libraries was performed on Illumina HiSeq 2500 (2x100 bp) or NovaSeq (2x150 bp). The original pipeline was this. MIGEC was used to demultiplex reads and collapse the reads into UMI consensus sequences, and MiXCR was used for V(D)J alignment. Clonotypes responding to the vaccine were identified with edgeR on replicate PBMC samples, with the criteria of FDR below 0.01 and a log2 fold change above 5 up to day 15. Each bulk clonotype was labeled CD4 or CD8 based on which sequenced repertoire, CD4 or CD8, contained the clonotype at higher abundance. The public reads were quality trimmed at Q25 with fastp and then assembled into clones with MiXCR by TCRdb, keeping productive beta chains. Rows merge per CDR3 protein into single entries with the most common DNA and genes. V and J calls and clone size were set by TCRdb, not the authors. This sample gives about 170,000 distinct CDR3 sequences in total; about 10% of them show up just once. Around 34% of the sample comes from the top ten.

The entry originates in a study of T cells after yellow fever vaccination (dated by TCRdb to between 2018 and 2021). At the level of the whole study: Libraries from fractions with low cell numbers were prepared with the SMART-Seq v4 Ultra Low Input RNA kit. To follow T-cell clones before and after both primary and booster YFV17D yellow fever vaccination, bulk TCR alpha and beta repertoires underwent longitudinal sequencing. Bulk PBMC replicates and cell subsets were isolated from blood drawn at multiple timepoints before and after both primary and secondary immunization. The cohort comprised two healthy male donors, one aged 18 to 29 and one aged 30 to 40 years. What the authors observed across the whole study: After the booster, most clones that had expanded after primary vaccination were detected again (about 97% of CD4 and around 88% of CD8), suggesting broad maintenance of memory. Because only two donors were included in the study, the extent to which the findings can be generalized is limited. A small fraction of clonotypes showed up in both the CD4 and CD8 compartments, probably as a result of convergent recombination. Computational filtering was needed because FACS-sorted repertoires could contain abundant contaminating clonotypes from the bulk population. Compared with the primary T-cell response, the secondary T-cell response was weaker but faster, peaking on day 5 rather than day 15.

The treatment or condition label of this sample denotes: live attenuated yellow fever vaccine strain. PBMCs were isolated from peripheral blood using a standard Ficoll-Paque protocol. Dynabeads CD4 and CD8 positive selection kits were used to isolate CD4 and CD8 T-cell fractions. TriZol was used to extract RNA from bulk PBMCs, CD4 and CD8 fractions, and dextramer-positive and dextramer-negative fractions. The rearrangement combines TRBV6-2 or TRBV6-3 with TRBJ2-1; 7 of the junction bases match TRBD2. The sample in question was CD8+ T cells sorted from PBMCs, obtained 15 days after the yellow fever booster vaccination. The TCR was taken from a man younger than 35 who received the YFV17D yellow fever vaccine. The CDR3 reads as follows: CASIPRGELHNEQFF. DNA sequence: TGTGCCAGCATCCCCCGGGGGGAGCTCCACAATGAGCAGTTCTTC.